One sample yielded the 32 T cell receptor beta chains listed below, sequenced in a study of CD8+ T cells in alopecia areata. Sequencing templates came from extracted RNA that was reverse transcribed into cDNA. Some clones are missing from TCRdb's copy, which holds only in-frame ones; the method was immunoSEQ multiplex PCR. The table lists 150,000 to 200,000 clones, roughly 66% of them singletons. Material: CD8+ T cells sorted from blood, obtained at week 0. These TCRs come from a human donor with alopecia areata.

The V gene is TRBV19, the J gene TRBJ2-1; no firm D call. Trimming removed 3 bases from V and 1 base from J, with 10 bases in between. Germline CDR1 is LNHDA and CDR2 is SQIVND (reference sequence). CDR3 length: 15 amino acids. CDR3: CASSIGSLSYNEQFF. For the CDR3, the DNA is TGTGCCAGTAGTATTGGGTCCTTGTCCTACAATGAGCAGTTCTTC.

The rearrangement uses TRBV13 and TRBJ2-2; 15 nucleotides align to TRBD2. The CDR3 runs to 16 residues. In germline, CDR1 is PRHDT, CDR2 FYEKMQ (reference sequence). Trimming at V came to 5 bases and at J to 5 bases, leaving 3 bases not matched to a gene. The CDR3 DNA reads TGTGCCAGCAGCCTCGGGACTAGCGGGGGGACCGGGGAGCTGTTTTTT. This sequence encodes CASSLGTSGGTGELFF.

This chain uses TRBV2 with TRBJ1-2; D is possibly TRBD1 (6 bases). V gave up 8 bases and J gave up 8 bases, with 15 bases separating them. The CDR3 contains 12 residues. The V gene's germline CDR1 is SNHLY and CDR2 FYNNEI. The CDR3 nucleotides read TGTGCCAGCCCTCGCGGGGGGGGCGGCTACACCTTC. Translation gives CASPRGGGGYTF.

The genes are TRBV30 and TRBJ2-1, with 9 bases identical to TRBD2. With V trimmed by 3 bases and J by 15 bases, 6 bases remained unmatched. This CDR3 is 11 amino acids long. Germline assignment: CDR1 GTSNPN and CDR2 SVGIG (reference sequence). CDR3 amino acids: CAWSPTSGGFF. CDR3 sequence (DNA): TGTGCCTGGAGCCCGACTAGCGGAGGGTTCTTC.

This clone appeared a single time. This sequence joins TRBV7-9 and TRBJ1-1, with a weak D call TRBD1 (5 bases). This CDR3 comprises 13 residues. Per the germline V gene, CDR1 is SEHNR and CDR2 is FQNEAQ (reference sequence). The V end was cut by 9 bases, the J end by 2 bases, with 13 bases between. The CDR3 region has the DNA TGTGCCAGTCAAGATACAGGAAACACTGAAGCTTTCTTT. Its protein is CASQDTGNTEAFF.

This chain links TRBV7-9 with TRBJ2-3; no firm D call. CDR1 is SEHNR and CDR2 is FQNEAQ in the germline V gene (reference sequence). The CDR3 extends over 12 amino acids. Trimming took 5 bases from V and 3 from J, leaving 6 bases between them. The CDR3 DNA reads as TGTGCCAGCAGCAAGACGACAGATACGCAGTATTTT. This sequence encodes CASSKTTDTQYF.

This rearrangement joins TRBV27 to TRBJ1-2; 11 bases are shared with TRBD1. Per germline, CDR1 MNHEY and CDR2 SMNVEV (reference sequence). The CDR3 is 17 residues long. Trimming cost V 0 bases and J 7 bases; bases outside gene matches: 10. The CDR3 sequence is CASSLSRTGGPVGGYTF. Here the CDR3 DNA reads TGTGCCAGCAGTTTATCCCGGACAGGGGGCCCTGTAGGTGGCTACACCTTC.

V gene TRBV10-3 combines with J gene TRBJ1-5; D gene unclear. CDR3 length: 14 amino acids. V was clipped by 2 bases and J by 3 bases, with 8 bases between them. CDR1 and CDR2 from the germline V gene are ENHRY and SYGVKD. CDR3 bases: TGTGCCATCAGTGAGAACCAGGCCAATCAGCCCCAGCATTTT. Protein: CAISENQANQPQHF.

The chain links TRBV6-1 to TRBJ2-1; 9 bases line up with TRBD1. The CDR3 spans 14 residues. Looked up from germline, CDR1 is MNHNS and CDR2 is SASEGT. With V trimmed by 3 bases and J by 8 bases, 5 bases remained unmatched. The DNA of the CDR3 is TGTGCCAGCAGTGAGGGACAGGGATGGTATGAGCAGTTCTTC. It yields the protein CASSEGQGWYEQFF.

The gene calls are TRBV14 and TRBJ2-5, with D possibly TRBD1 on 6 matching bases. This CDR3 spans 17 amino acids. From germline, CDR1 is SGHDN and CDR2 FVKESK. Deletions cut 0 bases from V and 2 bases from J, with 16 bases between. The CDR3 DNA reads as TGTGCCAGCAGCCAAGATTGGGTCCAGGGGTGGCAAGAGACCCAGTACTTC. Protein product: CASSQDWVQGWQETQYF.

This sequence joins TRBV19 and TRBJ1-5, with a tentative D call TRBD1 (5 bases). V lost 3 bases and J 3 bases, leaving 12 bases between the germline ends. This CDR3 spans 15 amino acids. Germline V lookup: CDR1 LNHDA, CDR2 SQIVND (reference sequence). CDR3 nucleotide sequence: TGTGCCAGTAGTATTTTATCGGGGACCAATCAGCCCCAGCATTTT. Encoded protein: CASSILSGTNQPQHF.

Turning to this clone: The junction departs from the called germline gene at one end, perhaps through a read error. The genes are TRBV5-1 and TRBJ2-1; D is perhaps TRBD1 (5 bases). The CDR3 contains 12 residues. Germline lookup yields CDR1 SGHRS and CDR2 YFSETQ. The CDR3 loop reads CVSQGSYNEQFF. The DNA of the CDR3 is TGCGTCAGCCAGGGTTCCTACAATGAGCAGTTCTTC. Looking up the rest from reference TRBV5-1 and TRBJ2-1 gives the full variable domain: KAGVTQTPRYLIKTRGQQVTLSCSPISGHRSVSWYQQTPGQGLQFLFEYFSETQRNKGNFPGRFSGRQFSNSRSEMNVSTLELGDSALYLCVSQGSYNEQFFGPGTRLTVL.

This chain uses TRBV5-6 with TRBJ1-1, with D unclear. Per the germline V gene, CDR1 is SGHDT and CDR2 is YYEEEE. V lost 0 bases and J 4 bases, leaving 7 bases between the germline ends. The length of the CDR3 is 13 residues. The CDR3 nucleotides are TGTGCCAGCAGCTTGGCCAGGACCACTGAAGCTTTCTTT. This encodes CASSLARTTEAFF.

This clone was counted only a few times. The CDR3 DNA reads TGTGCCAGCAGCGTAGCGCCCGGACGGATCACTGAAGCTTTCTTT. It encodes CASSVAPGRITEAFF. V usage is TRBV9 and J usage is TRBJ1-1; D is unresolved. The CDR3 loop spans 15 amino acids. Germline values: CDR1 SGDLS, CDR2 YYNGEE. V was cut by 0 bases and J by 4 bases, with 13 bases left in between. The variable domain in full, completed from reference TRBV9 and TRBJ1-1, reads DSGVTQTPKHLITATGQRVTLRCSPRSGDLSVYWYQQSLDQGLQFLIQYYNGEERAKGNILERFSAQQFPDLHSELNLSSLELGDSALYFCASSVAPGRITEAFFGQGTRLTVV.

The CDR3 spells CASTPMLGYGYTF. The CDR3 nucleotides read TGTGCCAGCACGCCAATGTTGGGGTATGGCTACACCTTC. The rearrangement links TRBV7-9 to TRBJ1-2; D gene uncertain. Germline CDR1 reads SEHNR; CDR2 reads FQNEAQ (reference sequence). With 7 bases removed from V and 5 bases from J, the gap between germline ends came to 14 bases. The CDR3 spans 13 residues.

The chain recombines TRBV5-1 with TRBJ2-3; no clear D. The CDR3 runs 18 residues. Germline V gene lookup returns CDR1 SGHRS and CDR2 YFSETQ. With 2 bases removed from V and 5 bases from J, the gap between germline ends came to 24 bases. The CDR3 loop reads CASSFDRVHARSKDTQYF. Written as DNA, the CDR3 is TGCGCCAGCAGCTTCGATCGAGTGCACGCGAGGTCTAAAGATACGCAGTATTTT. The complete variable domain, with remaining parts taken from reference TRBV5-1 and TRBJ2-3, reads KAGVTQTPRYLIKTRGQQVTLSCSPISGHRSVSWYQQTPGQGLQFLFEYFSETQRNKGNFPGRFSGRQFSNSRSEMNVSTLELGDSALYLCASSFDRVHARSKDTQYFGPGTRLTVL.

The chain is built from TRBV2 and TRBJ2-3; TRBD1 agrees at 8 bases. CDR1 SNHLY and CDR2 FYNNEI come from the germline V gene. The length of the CDR3 is 14 residues. Trimming cost V 4 bases and J 0 bases; bases outside gene matches: 0. CDR3 in DNA: TGTGCCAGCAGTGGACAGGGGAGCACAGATACGCAGTATTTT. Its protein product is CASSGQGSTDTQYF.

The chain uses TRBV5-1 and TRBJ1-5, with 7 nucleotides matching TRBD1. After removal of 5 bases from V and 5 bases from J, the junction contained 7 bases not matched to a gene. This CDR3 is built from 14 residues. Germline loops: CDR1 SGHRS, CDR2 YFSETQ. The CDR3 region is CASRQGLGDQPQHF. The DNA of the CDR3 is TGCGCCAGCAGACAGGGGCTCGGAGATCAGCCCCAGCATTTT.

The chain couples TRBV30 to TRBJ2-1; TRBD1 matches at 8 bases. Germline values: CDR1 GTSNPN, CDR2 SVGIG (reference sequence). CDR3 size: 13 residues. The CDR3 nucleotides read TGTGCGTCCGACAGGGGTATGTTCAATGAGCAGTTCTTC. Encoded protein: CASDRGMFNEQFF.

This chain uses TRBV12-5 with TRBJ2-3; 11 bases agree with TRBD2. Germline V gene lookup returns CDR1 LGHNT and CDR2 FRNRAP. The CDR3 contains 20 residues. After removal of 3 bases from V and 1 base from J, the junction contained 15 bases not matched to a gene. Here the CDR3 DNA reads TGTGCTAGTGGTTTACTACTAGCGGGGGTATCGAGACAGCGCACAGATACGCAGTATTTT. This encodes CASGLLLAGVSRQRTDTQYF.

The chain joins TRBV30 to TRBJ2-7; 10 nucleotides align to TRBD1. CDR3 size: 13 residues. CDR1 GTSNPN and CDR2 SVGIG come from the germline V gene (reference sequence). V dropped 6 bases and J dropped 0; count of bases not matched to a gene: 2. DNA for the CDR3: TGTGCCTGCCGGGACAGGGGCTCCTACGAGCAGTACTTC. Protein product: CACRDRGSYEQYF. Together with reference TRBV30 and TRBJ2-7, the CDR3 gives the full variable domain: SQTIHQWPATLVQPVGSPLSLECTVEGTSNPNLYWYRQAAGRGLQLLFYSVGIGQISSEVPQNLSASRPQDRQFILSSKKLLLSDSGFYLCACRDRGSYEQYFGPGTRLTVT.

The V and J genes are TRBV10-2 and TRBJ2-5; 10 nucleotides align to TRBD2. Trimming cost V 0 bases and J 2 bases; bases outside gene matches: 6. The CDR3 runs 17 residues. Germline V gene sequence: CDR1 WSHSY, CDR2 SAAADI. CDR3 loop: CASSESISGGLQETQYF. DNA of the CDR3: TGCGCCAGCAGTGAGTCGATTAGCGGGGGGCTACAAGAGACCCAGTACTTC.

This clone was recorded a few times. This chain uses TRBV13 with TRBJ2-1; unclear D gene. The V gene's germline CDR1 is PRHDT and CDR2 FYEKMQ (reference sequence). This CDR3 is built from 14 residues. V was shortened by 3 bases and J by 7 bases, with 13 bases between the two germline ends. The CDR3 DNA reads TGTGCCAGCAGCTTCGGAGCCCTGAGAAATGAGCAGTTCTTC. This codes for CASSFGALRNEQFF. The full variable domain, its missing parts supplied by reference TRBV13 and TRBJ2-1, is AAGVIQSPRHLIKEKRETATLKCYPIPRHDTVYWYQQGPGQDPQFLISFYEKMQSDKGSIPDRFSAQQFSDYHSELNMSSLELGDSALYFCASSFGALRNEQFFGPGTRLTVL.

This chain connects TRBV13 to TRBJ2-5, with TRBD2 identical over 10 bases. This CDR3 is built from 15 residues. V gave up 5 bases and J gave up 5 bases; unmatched junction bases: 8. In germline, CDR1 is PRHDT, CDR2 FYEKMQ (reference sequence). The CDR3 DNA reads as TGTGCCAGCAGCCCAAGCGGGGGGGCCGGGGAGACCCAGTACTTC. Its protein product is CASSPSGGAGETQYF.

The J gene is TRBJ2-5, the V gene TRBV6-5; D ambiguous. The CDR3 extends over 13 amino acids. V shed 2 bases and J shed 5 bases, with 9 bases lying between them. Germline CDR1 MNHEY, CDR2 SVGAGI. This chain's CDR3 is CASSYVSGETQYF. The CDR3 coding sequence is TGTGCCAGCAGTTACGTTAGTGGTGAGACCCAGTACTTC.

This rearrangement joins TRBV18 to TRBJ2-3; 7 nucleotides line up with TRBD1. Losses at the gene ends were 0 bases for V and 2 bases for J; bases not matched to a gene: 14. The CDR3 contains 19 residues. Germline-derived CDR1 and CDR2 are KGHSH and LQKENI. The CDR3 region has the DNA TGTGCCAGCTCACCACCAGCGACAGGGAATTTTGGGTCCACAGATACGCAGTATTTT. Translation: CASSPPATGNFGSTDTQYF.

The V call is TRBV5-4, the J call TRBJ1-5; no reliable D call. V lost 0 bases and J 3 bases, leaving 7 bases between the germline ends. Germline V gene data show CDR1 as SGHNT and CDR2 as YYREEE (reference sequence). This CDR3 has 14 amino acids. In DNA form, the CDR3 reads TGTGCCAGCAGCTTGGCTGGGAACAATCAGCCCCAGCATTTT. It translates to CASSLAGNNQPQHF.

The chain employs TRBV10-2 and TRBJ2-3; D gene unclear. CDR1 is WSHSY and CDR2 is SAAADI in the germline V gene. The CDR3 extends over 11 amino acids. V dropped 6 bases and J dropped 3 bases, with 4 bases sitting between them. CDR3 nucleotide sequence: TGCGCCAGCAGGGAAACAGATACGCAGTATTTT. Translating it yields CASRETDTQYF.

The chain has TRBV29-1 and TRBJ2-5; the D gene is possibly TRBD1 (6 bases). Looked up from germline, CDR1 is SQVTM and CDR2 is ANQGSEA. This CDR3 has 15 amino acids. Trimming removed 4 bases from V and 2 bases from J, with 17 bases in between. The CDR3 reads CSVAERDTSQETQYF. CDR3 DNA: TGCAGCGTTGCAGAGAGGGACACCTCTCAAGAGACCCAGTACTTC. Filled out from reference TRBV29-1 and TRBJ2-5, the complete variable domain reads SAVISQKPSRDICQRGTSLTIQCQVDSQVTMMFWYRQQPGQSLTLIATANQGSEATYESGFVIDKFPISRPNLTFSTLTVSNMSPEDSSIYLCSVAERDTSQETQYFGPGTRLLVL.

The chain links TRBV15 to TRBJ2-1, with 11 bases aligning to TRBD2. This CDR3 has 15 amino acids. From germline, CDR1 is LNHNV and CDR2 YYDKDF (reference sequence). V shed 3 bases and J 7 bases; nucleotides not matched to a gene: 5. The CDR3, as DNA: TGTGCCACCAGCAGTAGCGGGGGGGCCGATAATGAGCAGTTCTTC. Its translation is CATSSSGGADNEQFF.

V is TRBV4-1 and J is TRBJ2-7; possible D gene TRBD1, 6 bases. There are 15 residues in the CDR3. From germline, CDR1 is MGHRA and CDR2 YSYEKL. Trimming left V 4 bases short and J 0 bases short, with 13 bases between. CDR3 nucleotide sequence: TGCGCCAGCAGCCCTGGACAGCCAGCCTCCTACGAGCAGTACTTC. Translating gives CASSPGQPASYEQYF.

The chain employs TRBV30 and TRBJ2-7; D may be TRBD2 (6 bases). The V and J ends lost 4 bases and 4 bases respectively, with 11 bases between them. Germline V gene data show CDR1 as GTSNPN and CDR2 as SVGIG (reference sequence). The CDR3 length is 12 residues. CDR3 protein: CAWTTGGYEQYF. CDR3 in DNA: TGTGCCTGGACCACCGGGGGTTACGAGCAGTACTTC.